The entry that follows covers one T cell receptor (beta chain) sequence. The antigen is undetermined. Measured with immunoSEQ multiplex PCR; TCRdb has only the in-frame clones, and not every one. The sample shows some 60,000 clones, 84% of them seen only once. This sample is part of a study of OX40 agonist ivuxolimab in advanced cancers. Overall study: Partial responses were achieved by three patients, of whom one had hepatocellular carcinoma and two had cutaneous melanoma.

Germline loops: CDR1 SEHNR, CDR2 FQNEAQ (reference sequence). This CDR3 has 15 amino acids. Trimming took 4 bases from V and 4 from J; bases not matched to a gene: 6. Study-wide points: Relative to CD4+, CD8+ T cells held more expanded clones on average. With doses of 0.1 to 3.0 mg/kg, CD4+ and CD8+ blood T cells had undergone clonal expansion by week 6. Relatively little clonal expansion, among the lowest observed, appeared in partial responders at 0.1-3.0 mg/kg.

The rearrangement joins TRBV7-9 to TRBJ1-4, with TRBD1 identical over 7 bases. This sample comprised CD4+ or CD8+ T cells sorted from blood, obtained in a trial of the OX40 agonist ivuxolimab. This receptor was obtained from an adult with an advanced solid tumor such as melanoma, head and neck, liver or kidney cancer. This CDR3 is CASSSKGAGNEKLFF. CDR3 coding DNA: TGTGCCAGCAGCTCCAAGGGGGCGGGTAATGAAAAACTGTTTTTT. Looking up the rest from reference TRBV7-9 and TRBJ1-4 gives the full variable domain: DTGVSQNPRHKITKRGQNVTFRCDPISEHNRLYWYRQTLGQGPEFLTYFQNEAQLEKSRLLSDRFSAERPKGSFSTLEIQRTEQGDSAMYLCASSSKGAGNEKLFFGSGTQLSVL.